Listed here is a single TCR beta chain. The antigen is not known. This record comes from a study of T cells in localized non-small cell lung cancer. The method was immunoSEQ multiplex PCR; TCRdb's version includes in-frame clones alone and lacks a portion of them. Among tens of thousands of clones listed, about 85% were seen once. Study conclusions and caveats: The study detected a median around 61 of the top 100 tumor clones in adjacent lung. Tumor showed lower T cell clonality than uninvolved adjacent lung, where it was highest.

The germline gives CDR1 KGHSH, CDR2 LQKENI. The junction had 2 bases not matched to a gene; V was cut back by 5 bases and J by 2 bases. The CDR3 is 14 amino acids. Sample: peripheral blood mononuclear cells, taken before any cancer treatment. This TCR came from a man aged 35 to 69 with stage III lung adenocarcinoma. The chain employs TRBV18 and TRBJ1-5; TRBD1 matches 8 bases. CDR3 region: CASSLTGGNQPQHF. The CDR3 DNA is TGTGCCAGCTCATTGACAGGGGGCAATCAGCCCCAGCATTTT.